This TCR beta chain was sequenced in a study of shared clonotypes between healthy human individuals. Study-level findings and limits: Generation of non-shared clonotypes was less probable than generation of clonotypes shared by all four donors.

On this clone: The antigen is unknown.

Generated by immunoSEQ multiplex PCR, the TCRdb table keeps only in-frame clones and is missing some. The sample contains 1.5 million to 2.5 million clones, roughly 94% of which appear only once. The naive CD8 subset, CD45RO-negative cells positively selected for CCR7, excluded terminally differentiated effector memory CD45RA+ cells. The study drew its donors from healthy HIV-negative adults without recent acute infections or vaccinations. Trimming left V 1 base short and J 2 bases short, with 9 bases between. CDR1 and CDR2 from the germline V gene are SGHVS and FQNEAQ. This CDR3 has 14 amino acids. The chain is built from TRBV7-8 and TRBJ2-7; D assignment may be TRBD1 or TRBD2 (5 bases each). The specimen sequenced was naive CD8+ T cells sorted from blood. The TCR originated in a man aged 18 to 30 in good health. CDR3 sequence: CASSLVTGPYEQYF. The CDR3 DNA follows: TGTGCCAGCAGCTTAGTTACGGGACCCTACGAGCAGTACTTC.